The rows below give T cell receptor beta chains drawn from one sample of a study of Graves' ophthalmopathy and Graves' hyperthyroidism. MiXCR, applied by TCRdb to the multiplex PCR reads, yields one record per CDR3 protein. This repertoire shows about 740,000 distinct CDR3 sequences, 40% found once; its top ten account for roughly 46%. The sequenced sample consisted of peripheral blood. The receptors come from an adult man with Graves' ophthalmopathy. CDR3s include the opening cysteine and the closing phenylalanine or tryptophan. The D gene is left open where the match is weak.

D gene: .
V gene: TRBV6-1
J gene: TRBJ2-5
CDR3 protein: CASSSSSEIPKTQYF

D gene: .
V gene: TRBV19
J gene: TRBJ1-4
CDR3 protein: CASSILASGEKLFF

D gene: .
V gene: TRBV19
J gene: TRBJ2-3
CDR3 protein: CASSIPDTDTQYF

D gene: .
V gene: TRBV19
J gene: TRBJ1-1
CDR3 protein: CASSPSGRGTEAFF

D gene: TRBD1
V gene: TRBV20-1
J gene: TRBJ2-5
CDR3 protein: CSARAGGQETQYF

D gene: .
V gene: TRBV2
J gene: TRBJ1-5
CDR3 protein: CASSDQGRNQPQHF

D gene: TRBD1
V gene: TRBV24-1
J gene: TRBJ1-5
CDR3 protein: CATSDSGTGGYEHF

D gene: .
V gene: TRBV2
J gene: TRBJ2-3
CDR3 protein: CASSEGLGTDTQYF

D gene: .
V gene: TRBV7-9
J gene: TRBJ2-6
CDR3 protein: CASNPDMSGANVLTF

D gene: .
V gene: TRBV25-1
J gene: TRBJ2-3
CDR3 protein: CASSAPNQVADTQYF

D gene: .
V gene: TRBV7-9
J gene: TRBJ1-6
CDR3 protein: CASSQSRGRNRSPLHF

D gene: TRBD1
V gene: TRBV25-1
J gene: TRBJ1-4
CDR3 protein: CASSGYRGSTTNEKLFF

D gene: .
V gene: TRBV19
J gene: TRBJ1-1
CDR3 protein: CASSIEGAGETFF

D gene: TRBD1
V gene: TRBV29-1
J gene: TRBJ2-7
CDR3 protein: CSVDIQGDREQYF

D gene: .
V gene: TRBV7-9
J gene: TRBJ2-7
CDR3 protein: CASSFSDSYEQYF

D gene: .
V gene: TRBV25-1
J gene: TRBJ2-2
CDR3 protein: CASSTIASGELFF

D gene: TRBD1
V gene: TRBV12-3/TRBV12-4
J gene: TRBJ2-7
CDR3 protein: CASSPPGQGGSEQYF

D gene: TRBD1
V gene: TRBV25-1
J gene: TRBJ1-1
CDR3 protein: CASSLWTGRTEAFF

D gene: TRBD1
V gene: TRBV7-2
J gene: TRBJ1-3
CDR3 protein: CASSLTGQGGLVGGNTIYF

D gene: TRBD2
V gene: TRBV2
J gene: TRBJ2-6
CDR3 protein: CASSETSGTGANVLTF

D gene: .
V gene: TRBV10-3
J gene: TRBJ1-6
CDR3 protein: CAISGEGARPLHF

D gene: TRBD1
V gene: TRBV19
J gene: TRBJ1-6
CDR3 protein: CATKGGQGYSPLHF

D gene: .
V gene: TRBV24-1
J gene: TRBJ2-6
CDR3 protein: CATSDLGRGTGANVLTF

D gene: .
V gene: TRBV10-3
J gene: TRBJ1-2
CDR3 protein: CATTGLYGYTF

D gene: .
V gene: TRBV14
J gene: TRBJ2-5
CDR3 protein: CASSVSRETQYF

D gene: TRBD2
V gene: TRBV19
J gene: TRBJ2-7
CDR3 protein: CASKRRESYEQYF

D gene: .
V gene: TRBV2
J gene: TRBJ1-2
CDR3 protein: CASSESAGAIYGYTF

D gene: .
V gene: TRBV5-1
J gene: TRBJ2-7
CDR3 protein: CASRGPDYYEQYF

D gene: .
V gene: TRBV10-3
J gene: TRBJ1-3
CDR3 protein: CAISASRWTVSGNTIYF

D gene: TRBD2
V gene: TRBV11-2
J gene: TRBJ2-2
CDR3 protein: CASRDLAGGPSTGELFF

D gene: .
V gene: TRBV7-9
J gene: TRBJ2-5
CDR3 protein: CASANRGGETQYF

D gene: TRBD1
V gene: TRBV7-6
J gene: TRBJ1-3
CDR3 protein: CASSPGTGVGNTIYF

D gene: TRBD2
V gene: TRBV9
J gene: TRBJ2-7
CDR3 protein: CASSAFETSDSYEQYF

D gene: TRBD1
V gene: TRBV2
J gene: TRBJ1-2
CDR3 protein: CASRGQGIWYGYTF

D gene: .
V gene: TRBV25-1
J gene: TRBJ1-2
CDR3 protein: CASSLVQSGFYGYTF

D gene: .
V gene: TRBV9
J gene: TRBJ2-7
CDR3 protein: CASRDSNSCEQYF

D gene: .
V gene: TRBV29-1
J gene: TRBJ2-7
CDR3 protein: CSLGRRDEQYF

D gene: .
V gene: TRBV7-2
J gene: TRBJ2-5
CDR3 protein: CASTPLGGETQYF

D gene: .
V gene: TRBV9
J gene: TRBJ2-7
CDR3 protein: CASSVGDLSYEQYF

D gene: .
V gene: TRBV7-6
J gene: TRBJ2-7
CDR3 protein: CASSYSRDTRYEQYF

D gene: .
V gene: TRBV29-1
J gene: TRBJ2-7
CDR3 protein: CSVELMDYEQYF

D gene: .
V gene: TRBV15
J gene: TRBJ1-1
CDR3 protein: CATSPLNTEAFF

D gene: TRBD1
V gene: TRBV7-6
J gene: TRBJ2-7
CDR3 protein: CASSPSPGDRSTYEQYF

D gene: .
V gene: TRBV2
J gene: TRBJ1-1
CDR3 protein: CASSFSGLRATEAFF

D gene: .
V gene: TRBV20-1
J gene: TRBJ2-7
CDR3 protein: CSAAPGREQYF

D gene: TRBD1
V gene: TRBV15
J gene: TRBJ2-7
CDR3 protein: CATSRAGQGANEQYF

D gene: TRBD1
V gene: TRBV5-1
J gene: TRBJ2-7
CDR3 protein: CASPAGTGVPEQYF

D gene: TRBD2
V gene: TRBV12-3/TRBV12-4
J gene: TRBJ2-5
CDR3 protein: CASSSSLTGGLQETQYF

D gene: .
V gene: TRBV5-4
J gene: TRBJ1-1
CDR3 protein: CASSLEWGAGMNTEAFF

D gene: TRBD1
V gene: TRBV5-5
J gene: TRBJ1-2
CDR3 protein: CASSIGTASSEGYTF

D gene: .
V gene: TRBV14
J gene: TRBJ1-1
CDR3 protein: CASSRLGLNTEAFF

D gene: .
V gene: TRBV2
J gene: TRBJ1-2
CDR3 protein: CASGSGKNYGYTF

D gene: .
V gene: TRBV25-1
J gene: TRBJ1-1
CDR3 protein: CASSELLGEAFF

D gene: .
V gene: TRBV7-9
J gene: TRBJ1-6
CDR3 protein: CASAVGAYSPLHF

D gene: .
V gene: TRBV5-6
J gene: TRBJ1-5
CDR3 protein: CASSLRGRYNQPQHF

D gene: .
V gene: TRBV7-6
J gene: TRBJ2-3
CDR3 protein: CASSLGGDPGDTQYF

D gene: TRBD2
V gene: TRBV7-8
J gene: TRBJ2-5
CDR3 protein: CASFTRGGPETQYF

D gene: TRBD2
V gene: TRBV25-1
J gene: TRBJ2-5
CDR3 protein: CASRPSGRNQETQYF